The rows below give T cell receptor beta chains drawn from one sample of a study of T-cell memory formation after mild COVID-19. MiXCR, applied by TCRdb to the 5' RACE reads, yields one record per CDR3 protein. This table holds some 300,000 distinct CDR3 sequences, roughly 19% found once. Sequencing input: PBMCs or a T cell subset sorted from them (not recorded which). Receptor source: a man younger than 30 who had mild COVID-19 (a few samples of this study predate the infection). Cell type and time point are not known. CDR3s include the opening cysteine and the closing phenylalanine or tryptophan. D genes are given only for firm matches. A row's size may be missing; if present it is once, few, many or a size class.

v_gene	len	d_gene	j_gene	abundance	CDR3aa	CDR3nt
TRBV27	15	.	TRBJ2-3	.	CASSLFGGAPDTQYF	TGTGCCAGCAGTTTATTTGGGGGGGCCCCAGATACGCAGTATTTT
TRBV12-3/TRBV12-4	12	.	TRBJ1-2	few	CASSLRAGVVAF	TGTGCCAGCAGTTTACGGGCAGGGGTAGTCGCCTTC
TRBV7-9	12	.	TRBJ2-1	few	CASSLGEVEQFF	TGTGCCAGCAGCTTAGGGGAGGTTGAGCAGTTCTTC
TRBV7-9	13	.	TRBJ1-5	.	CASSPAEYQPQHF	TGTGCCAGCAGCCCCGCGGAGTATCAGCCCCAGCATTTT
TRBV12-3/TRBV12-4	14	.	TRBJ1-1	.	CASEFGGGKAEAFF	TGTGCCAGCGAGTTTGGGGGGGGGAAGGCTGAAGCTTTCTTT
TRBV12-3/TRBV12-4	12	TRBD1	TRBJ1-2	few	CASRSGGDGYTF	TGTGCCAGCAGGTCAGGGGGCGATGGCTACACCTTC
TRBV20-1	15	TRBD1	TRBJ1-3	.	CSARVAGTGGNTIYF	TGCAGTGCTAGAGTCGCCGGGACAGGGGGAAACACCATATATTTT
TRBV11-2	18	TRBD2	TRBJ2-5	.	CASRARTSGGDFQETQYF	TGTGCCAGCAGAGCTAGGACTAGCGGGGGCGACTTCCAAGAGACCCAGTACTTC
TRBV20-1	12	.	TRBJ2-5	.	CSALGVGETQYF	TGCAGTGCTCTGGGGGTCGGGGAGACCCAGTACTTC
TRBV7-2	14	.	TRBJ2-2	.	CASSLGVHGGELFF	TGTGCCAGCAGCTTAGGAGTCCACGGCGGGGAGCTGTTTTTT
TRBV29-1	13	TRBD2	TRBJ2-3	.	CSVGREHTDTQYF	TGCAGCGTGGGGAGGGAACACACAGATACGCAGTATTTT
TRBV7-9	16	.	TRBJ1-2	few	CASSFARENSNYGYTF	TGTGCCAGCAGCTTCGCCAGGGAGAATTCTAACTATGGCTACACCTTC
TRBV6-2/TRBV6-3	12	.	TRBJ2-7	.	CASTPWGGEQYF	TGTGCCAGCACCCCCTGGGGAGGCGAGCAGTACTTC
TRBV7-2	13	.	TRBJ2-3	.	CASSFTDQGGQYF	TGTGCCAGCAGCTTTACAGACCAAGGGGGGCAGTATTTT
TRBV7-2	14	.	TRBJ2-2	few	CASIGMANTGELFF	TGTGCCAGCATTGGCATGGCGAACACCGGGGAGCTGTTTTTT
TRBV13	15	TRBD1	TRBJ2-7	.	CASSLGGGQGREQYF	TGTGCCAGCAGCTTAGGTGGGGGACAGGGGCGAGAGCAGTACTTC
TRBV18	16	TRBD2	TRBJ2-1	few	CASSPSPASGGPEQFF	TGTGCCAGCTCACCATCCCCCGCTAGCGGGGGCCCTGAGCAGTTCTTC
TRBV12-3/TRBV12-4	15	.	TRBJ2-5	.	CASSSRLGDGETQYF	TGTGCCAGCAGTTCTAGGCTGGGTGATGGAGAGACCCAGTACTTC
TRBV13	12	.	TRBJ1-1	.	CASSIQTLEAFF	TGTGCCAGCAGCATACAGACTCTTGAAGCTTTCTTT
TRBV6-2/TRBV6-3	15	TRBD1	TRBJ1-5	.	CASSYGPGGLRPQHF	TGTGCCAGCAGTTACGGTCCAGGGGGGCTGAGGCCCCAGCATTTT
TRBV20-1	12	.	TRBJ2-5	.	CSVPSDAETQYF	TGCAGTGTTCCGTCAGATGCAGAGACCCAGTACTTC
TRBV27	12	.	TRBJ1-1	few	CASSNLGTEAFF	TGTGCCAGCAGTAACCTCGGGACAGAAGCTTTCTTT
TRBV11-2	14	.	TRBJ2-1	.	CASSLSWRLGEQFF	TGTGCCAGCAGCTTATCCTGGCGCTTGGGCGAGCAGTTCTTC
TRBV13	14	TRBD1	TRBJ1-1	.	CASSVQGPPKGAFF	TGTGCCAGCAGCGTACAGGGGCCCCCGAAGGGAGCTTTCTTT
TRBV6-5	15	.	TRBJ2-3	few	CASSYLLGAGDTQYF	TGTGCCAGCAGTTACCTCTTAGGGGCGGGAGATACGCAGTATTTT
TRBV29-1	16	TRBD2	TRBJ2-1	few	CSVGKGLAGAYNEQFF	TGCAGCGTTGGTAAGGGACTAGCGGGGGCCTACAATGAGCAGTTCTTC
TRBV10-3	14	TRBD2	TRBJ2-1	.	CAIRIGGVTHEQFF	TGTGCCATCAGGATCGGGGGGGTAACCCATGAGCAGTTCTTC
TRBV18	16	TRBD1	TRBJ1-5	.	CASSPPGQGGNQPQHF	TGTGCCAGCTCACCCCCGGGACAGGGAGGCAATCAGCCCCAGCATTTT
TRBV6-1	13	.	TRBJ2-7	.	CASSGPQGYEQYF	TGTGCCAGCAGTGGGCCCCAAGGATACGAGCAGTACTTC
TRBV12-3/TRBV12-4	13	TRBD1	TRBJ2-2	.	CASRTGRTGELFF	TGTGCCAGCAGGACAGGGCGGACCGGGGAGCTGTTTTTT
TRBV5-1	15	TRBD1	TRBJ1-1	.	CASSVPSGGNTEAFF	TGCGCCAGCAGCGTCCCCTCAGGGGGGAACACTGAAGCTTTCTTT
TRBV2	14	TRBD1	TRBJ1-2	.	CASSEGDRSYGYTF	TGTGCCAGCAGTGAAGGGGACAGGAGCTATGGCTACACCTTC
TRBV7-9	12	.	TRBJ2-7	few	CASGIPSYEQYF	TGTGCCAGCGGGATCCCCTCCTACGAGCAGTACTTC
TRBV15	12	.	TRBJ1-2	.	CATSRDQGSYTF	TGTGCCACCAGCAGAGATCAAGGCAGCTACACCTTC
TRBV27	18	.	TRBJ1-2	.	CASSLSGAGPGSNYGYTF	TGTGCCAGCAGTTTATCGGGGGCAGGTCCTGGTAGCAACTATGGCTACACCTTC
TRBV7-2	16	.	TRBJ2-2	few	CASSLGRRENTGELFF	TGTGCCAGCAGCTTAGGTCGCAGGGAGAACACCGGGGAGCTGTTTTTT
TRBV28	14	.	TRBJ1-6	few	CASSFGQTNSPLHF	TGTGCCAGCAGTTTTGGGCAGACTAATTCACCCCTCCACTTT